The clone carrying this T cell receptor beta chain has more than one count but fewer than ten. Its antigen remains unidentified. TCRdb reprocessed the 5' RACE reads via MiXCR and lists one record per CDR3 protein. The table lists about 88,000 distinct CDR3 sequences, more than 25% of them singletons. CDR1 and CDR2 from the germline V gene are SGHTA and FQGNSA. V dropped 7 bases and J dropped 4; count of bases not matched to a gene: 10. The length of the CDR3 is 15 residues. This sample stems from a study of CD8 T cells in ankylosing spondylitis. Regarding the study as a whole: Clones linked to the disease showed a CD8+ phenotype. They occurred at relatively low frequencies in peripheral blood. Characteristic of ankylosing spondylitis blood, it appeared, was a TCR beta motif comprising about eight highly homologous variants.

This sequence joins TRBV7-2 and TRBJ2-1; 7 bases line up with TRBD2. This TCR was recovered from a male donor with ankylosing spondylitis or in good health (not recorded which). The sample comprised blood, either unsorted or a sorted T cell fraction (not recorded which). CDR3 sequence (DNA): TGTGCCAGCAAGCGGGGTGCCGGGGAATACAATGAGCAGTTCTTC. Translation: CASKRGAGEYNEQFF.